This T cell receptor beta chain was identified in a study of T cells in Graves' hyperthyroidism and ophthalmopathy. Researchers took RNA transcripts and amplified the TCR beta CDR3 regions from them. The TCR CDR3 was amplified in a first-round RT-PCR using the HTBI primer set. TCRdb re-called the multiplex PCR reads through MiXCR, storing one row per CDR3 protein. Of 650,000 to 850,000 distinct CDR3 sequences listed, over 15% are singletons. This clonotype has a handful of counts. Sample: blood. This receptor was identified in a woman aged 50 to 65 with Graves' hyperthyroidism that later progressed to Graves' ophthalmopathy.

In DNA form, the CDR3 reads TGTGCCAGCAGTTTTAAGGGAGGGGCGGTCGGGGAGCTGTTTTTT. As protein: CASSFKGGAVGELFF. The rearrangement joins TRBV12-3 or TRBV12-4 to TRBJ2-2; TRBD2 matches at 7 bases. The V and J ends lost 3 bases and 7 bases, in that order; junction bases with no gene match: 8. The CDR3 is 15 residues long.